This TCR beta chain is drawn from a study of blood T cell repertoires in COVID-19. The trim removed 6 bases at V and 1 base at J, leaving 5 bases unmatched. CDR1 MNHEY and CDR2 SMNVEV come from the germline V gene (reference sequence). The CDR3 runs to 17 residues. The protocol was immunoSEQ multiplex PCR, while the TCRdb copy is restricted to in-frame clones and leaves out a portion. This table has fewer than 250,000 clones, about nine tenths appearing once. The source is a man aged 25 to 40 in a cohort exposed to, infected with or recovered from COVID-19 (not recorded which). The chain employs TRBV27 and TRBJ2-3, with 15 bases lining up with TRBD2. Sequencing used PBMCs or T cells enriched from blood (not recorded which). For the CDR3, the DNA is TGTGCCAGCAGGCGGACTAGCGGGAGGGGAGGCACAGATACGCAGTATTTT. This translates into CASRRTSGRGGTDTQYF.